The 15 T cell receptor beta chains reported below all come from one sample, sequenced in a study of T cell responses to AZD1222 COVID-19 vaccine. Some clones are missing from TCRdb's copy, which holds only in-frame ones; the method was immunoSEQ multiplex PCR. The table lists 99,000 or so clones, over 90% of them singletons. The input for sequencing was peripheral blood, taken on day 0 of AZD1222 vaccination. The receptors originated from an adult in good health.

This clone has just a few counts. The J gene is TRBJ2-5, the V gene TRBV7-9; weak D call: TRBD2 (5 bases). Trimming took off 3 bases at V and 1 base at J, with 12 bases between the two ends. The germline V gene has CDR1 SEHNR and CDR2 FQNEAQ (reference sequence). The CDR3 has 15 amino acids. The CDR3 bases are TGTGCCAGCAGCTTGGTAGCGCCATTCCAAGAGACCCAGTACTTC. Amino acid sequence: CASSLVAPFQETQYF.

The J gene is TRBJ2-5, the V gene TRBV6-6, with 9 bases that match TRBD1. V dropped 0 bases and J dropped 5; count of bases not matched to a gene: 1. Germline lookup yields CDR1 MNHNY and CDR2 SVGAGI (reference sequence). This CDR3 comprises 14 residues. In DNA form, the CDR3 reads TGTGCCAGCAGTTACTCTGACAGGGGGGAGACCCAGTACTTC. This gives the protein CASSYSDRGETQYF.

The gene calls are TRBV5-1 and TRBJ2-1; possibly TRBD2 for D (6 bases). This CDR3 region has 14 residues. Germline CDR1 and CDR2: SGHRS and YFSETQ. V was trimmed by 4 bases and J by 4 bases, leaving 12 bases between them. CDR3 in amino acids: CASSRTIPYNEQFF. Here the CDR3 DNA reads TGCGCCAGCAGCAGGACTATCCCTTACAATGAGCAGTTCTTC.

The chain is built from TRBV7-9 and TRBJ2-7; 9 bases match TRBD1. From germline, CDR1 is SEHNR and CDR2 FQNEAQ (reference sequence). The J segment lost 6 bases and the V segment lost 2 bases, leaving 5 bases of the junction unmatched. The CDR3 contains 14 residues. CDR3 protein: CASSLWDREGEQYF. The CDR3 bases are TGTGCCAGCAGCTTATGGGACAGGGAGGGCGAGCAGTACTTC.

J is TRBJ1-4 and V is TRBV5-1; maybe TRBD1 (6 bases). This CDR3 spans 15 amino acids. The V gene lost 3 bases and the J gene lost 4 bases, with 13 bases spanning the gap. Germline V gene data show CDR1 as SGHRS and CDR2 as YFSETQ. CDR3 sequence: CASSYGTRSNEKLFF. The CDR3 DNA is TGCGCCAGCAGCTACGGGACAAGGAGTAATGAAAAACTGTTTTTT.

The CDR3 nucleotides read TGCGCCAGCAGCCAAGAGTCGAACACTGAAGCTTTCTTT. It encodes CASSQESNTEAFF. The V and J genes are TRBV4-3 and TRBJ1-1; D not certain. The CDR3 sequence is 13 residues long. The V end lost 0 bases, the J end lost 1 base, and 3 bases lay between the germline ends. Germline loops: CDR1 LGHNA, CDR2 YSLEER.

With regard to this clone: The same CDR3 also results from other DNA sequences found in this sample. This chain links TRBV6-1 with TRBJ2-7; 7 bases align to TRBD2. CDR3 length equals 15 residues. Germline V gene lookup returns CDR1 MNHNS and CDR2 SASEGT. Trimming cost V 1 base and J 1 base; bases outside gene matches: 4. The chain's CDR3 is CASSEGASGSYEQYF. CDR3 coding DNA: TGTGCCAGCAGTGAAGGCGCTAGCGGATCCTACGAGCAGTACTTC.

This clone was recorded only once. The V and J genes are TRBV3-1 (or the pseudogene TRBV3-2) and TRBJ2-1; TRBD2 agrees at 8 bases. Germline V gene lookup returns CDR1 LGHDT and CDR2 YNNKEL (reference sequence). With V trimmed by 1 base and J by 5 bases, 4 bases remained unmatched. The CDR3 sequence is 15 residues long. CDR3 bases: TGTGCCAGCAGCCAAGTTAGCGGGATGCACAATGAGCAGTTCTTC. It encodes CASSQVSGMHNEQFF.

Regarding this clone: The same CDR3 also results from other DNA sequences found in this sample. The rearrangement joins TRBV28 to TRBJ1-2; D gene unclear. Germline loops: CDR1 MDHEN, CDR2 SYDVKM. The CDR3 length is 12 residues. The V and J ends lost 3 bases and 5 bases respectively, with 7 bases between them. As DNA, the CDR3 is TGTGCCAGCAGTTTTGAAGGATATGGCTACACCTTC. Translating gives CASSFEGYGYTF.

The J gene is TRBJ2-3, the V gene TRBV18; no clear D gene. Germline V gives CDR1 KGHSH, CDR2 LQKENI. This CDR3 has 13 residues. The germline V and J ends were trimmed by 4 bases and 7 bases, with 12 bases remaining between them. The CDR3 region is CASSHKDGNTQYF. The CDR3 DNA sequence: TGTGCCAGCTCACATAAGGACGGAAATACGCAGTATTTT.

The gene calls are TRBV7-9 and TRBJ1-1, with TRBD1 matching over 9 bases. The CDR3 spans 14 residues. The V gene end was trimmed by 3 bases and the J gene end by 6 bases; junction bases not matched to a gene: 5. CDR1 and CDR2 (germline): SEHNR, FQNEAQ (reference sequence). DNA for the CDR3: TGTGCCAGCAGCTTGTGGGACAGGGTTGCTGAAGCTTTCTTT. It encodes CASSLWDRVAEAFF.

The chain couples TRBV3-1 (or the pseudogene TRBV3-2) to TRBJ2-2; 7 bases align to TRBD1. This CDR3 contains 15 residues. Germline V gene sequence: CDR1 LGHDT, CDR2 YNNKEL (reference sequence). V lost 5 bases, J lost 4 bases, and 7 bases stayed unmatched. The CDR3 reads CASSARGLGTGELFF. DNA for the CDR3: TGTGCCAGCAGCGCAAGGGGGCTGGGCACCGGGGAGCTGTTTTTT.

The rearrangement uses TRBV11-1 and TRBJ2-1; D possibly corresponds to TRBD1 (6 bases). The germline gives CDR1 SGHAT, CDR2 FQDESV (reference sequence). V lost 6 bases and J 3 bases, leaving 15 bases between the germline ends. This CDR3 has 15 amino acids. The CDR3 reads CASRIRQANYNEQFF. The CDR3 DNA reads as TGTGCCAGCAGGATTCGACAGGCCAACTACAATGAGCAGTTCTTC.

The J gene is TRBJ1-5, the V gene TRBV7-8, with TRBD1 matching 7 bases. The germline V gene encodes CDR1 SGHVS and CDR2 FQNEAQ. The CDR3 has 16 residues. With V trimmed by 5 bases and J by 5 bases, 12 bases remained unmatched. This CDR3 is CASSRGSQGEHQPQHF. CDR3 DNA sequence: TGTGCCAGCAGCCGAGGTTCGCAGGGGGAACATCAGCCCCAGCATTTT.

J is TRBJ1-3 and V is TRBV19, with no clear D. The germline V gene encodes CDR1 LNHDA and CDR2 SQIVND (reference sequence). The CDR3 has 16 amino acids. Trimming removed 9 bases at V and 0 bases at J, with 18 bases between. CDR3 in amino acids: CASPLTALVSGNTIYF. In DNA form, the CDR3 reads TGTGCCAGCCCGTTAACCGCCCTCGTCTCTGGAAACACCATATATTTT.